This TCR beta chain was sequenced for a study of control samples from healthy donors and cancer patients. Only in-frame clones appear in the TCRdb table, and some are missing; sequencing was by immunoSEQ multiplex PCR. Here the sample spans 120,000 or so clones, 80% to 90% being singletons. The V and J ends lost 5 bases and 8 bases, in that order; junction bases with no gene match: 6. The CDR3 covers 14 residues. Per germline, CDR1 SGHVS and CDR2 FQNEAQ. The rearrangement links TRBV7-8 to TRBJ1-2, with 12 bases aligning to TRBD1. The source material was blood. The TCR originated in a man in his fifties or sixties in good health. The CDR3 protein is CASSRRDRGQGYTF. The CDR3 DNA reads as TGTGCCAGCAGCCGCCGGGACAGGGGGCAGGGCTACACCTTC.